Listed below are T cell receptor beta chains from one sample, sequenced in a study of blood T cell repertoires in COVID-19. Using immunoSEQ multiplex PCR, the repertoire was profiled, and TCRdb retains in-frame clones only, with some absent. The top ten clones hold roughly 3% of a sample with about 270,000 clones, under 90% of them seen once. Source material: peripheral blood. These receptors all stem from a woman aged 18 to 35 with acute or convalescent COVID-19. Each CDR3 is given with its conserved first and last residue. The D gene is left open where the match is weak. Expanded clones get a size class; other rows say once, few or many, or leave the size out.

d_call: NA; v_call: TRBV7-2; j_call: TRBJ2-7; clone_size: few; cdr3_aa: CASSLPDSYSYEQYF; cdr3_nt: TGTGCCAGCAGCTTACCCGACAGCTATTCCTACGAGCAGTACTTC
d_call: TRBD2; v_call: TRBV11-1; j_call: TRBJ2-7; clone_size: NA; cdr3_aa: CASSLIGTSGSYEQYF; cdr3_nt: TGTGCCAGCAGCTTGATCGGGACTAGCGGGAGTTACGAGCAGTACTTC
d_call: TRBD1; v_call: TRBV29-1; j_call: TRBJ2-7; clone_size: few; cdr3_aa: CSVDEPRTGGYEQYF; cdr3_nt: TGCAGCGTCGACGAACCCCGGACAGGTGGCTACGAGCAGTACTTC
d_call: TRBD1; v_call: TRBV5-6; j_call: TRBJ2-5; clone_size: NA; cdr3_aa: CASSYTGTGGRETQYF; cdr3_nt: TGTGCCAGCAGCTACACCGGGACAGGGGGCCGGGAGACCCAGTACTTC
d_call: NA; v_call: TRBV6-1; j_call: TRBJ2-1; clone_size: NA; cdr3_aa: CASSETPYPVF; cdr3_nt: TGTGCCAGCAGTGAGACTCCTTACCCGGTCTTC
d_call: NA; v_call: TRBV7-9; j_call: TRBJ1-5; clone_size: few; cdr3_aa: CASSLALNQPQHF; cdr3_nt: TGTGCCAGCAGCTTAGCGCTAAACCAGCCCCAGCATTTT
d_call: NA; v_call: TRBV5-1; j_call: TRBJ1-5; clone_size: NA; cdr3_aa: CASSATGFSNQPQHF; cdr3_nt: TGCGCCAGCAGTGCTACGGGGTTTAGCAATCAGCCCCAGCATTTT
d_call: NA; v_call: TRBV12-3/TRBV12-4; j_call: TRBJ1-2; clone_size: NA; cdr3_aa: CASGEGGYTF; cdr3_nt: TGTGCCAGCGGCGAGGGTGGCTACACCTTC
d_call: TRBD1; v_call: TRBV27; j_call: TRBJ2-7; clone_size: many; cdr3_aa: CASSFSGTGVEQYF; cdr3_nt: TGTGCCAGCAGTTTTTCCGGGACAGGGGTAGAGCAGTACTTC
d_call: TRBD1; v_call: TRBV6-5; j_call: TRBJ1-2; clone_size: once; cdr3_aa: CASRDRGRANYGYTF; cdr3_nt: TGTGCCAGCAGGGACAGGGGGCGAGCCAACTATGGCTACACCTTC
d_call: TRBD1; v_call: TRBV5-1; j_call: TRBJ2-2; clone_size: NA; cdr3_aa: CASSYGQGARVAGELFF; cdr3_nt: TGCGCCAGCAGCTACGGACAGGGGGCGCGGGTTGCCGGGGAGCTGTTTTTT
d_call: NA; v_call: TRBV4-2; j_call: TRBJ2-1; clone_size: few; cdr3_aa: CASSQDLATTEMKIYNEQFF; cdr3_nt: TGTGCCAGCAGCCAAGATTTAGCGACTACCGAGATGAAAATTTACAATGAGCAGTTCTTC
d_call: NA; v_call: TRBV30; j_call: TRBJ1-1; clone_size: NA; cdr3_aa: CAWSVLGAGAFF; cdr3_nt: TGTGCCTGGAGTGTATTGGGGGCGGGAGCTTTCTTT
d_call: NA; v_call: TRBV11-2; j_call: TRBJ2-5; clone_size: NA; cdr3_aa: CASSLATWRETQYF; cdr3_nt: TGTGCCAGCAGCTTAGCCACCTGGCGGGAGACCCAGTACTTC
d_call: TRBD1; v_call: TRBV24-1; j_call: TRBJ2-2; clone_size: once; cdr3_aa: CATTGQGATGELFF; cdr3_nt: TGTGCCACCACAGGACAGGGGGCGACCGGGGAGCTGTTTTTT
d_call: TRBD1; v_call: TRBV7-9; j_call: TRBJ2-1; clone_size: NA; cdr3_aa: CASSSDRVAHNEQFF; cdr3_nt: TGTGCCAGCAGCTCAGACAGGGTCGCCCACAATGAGCAGTTCTTC